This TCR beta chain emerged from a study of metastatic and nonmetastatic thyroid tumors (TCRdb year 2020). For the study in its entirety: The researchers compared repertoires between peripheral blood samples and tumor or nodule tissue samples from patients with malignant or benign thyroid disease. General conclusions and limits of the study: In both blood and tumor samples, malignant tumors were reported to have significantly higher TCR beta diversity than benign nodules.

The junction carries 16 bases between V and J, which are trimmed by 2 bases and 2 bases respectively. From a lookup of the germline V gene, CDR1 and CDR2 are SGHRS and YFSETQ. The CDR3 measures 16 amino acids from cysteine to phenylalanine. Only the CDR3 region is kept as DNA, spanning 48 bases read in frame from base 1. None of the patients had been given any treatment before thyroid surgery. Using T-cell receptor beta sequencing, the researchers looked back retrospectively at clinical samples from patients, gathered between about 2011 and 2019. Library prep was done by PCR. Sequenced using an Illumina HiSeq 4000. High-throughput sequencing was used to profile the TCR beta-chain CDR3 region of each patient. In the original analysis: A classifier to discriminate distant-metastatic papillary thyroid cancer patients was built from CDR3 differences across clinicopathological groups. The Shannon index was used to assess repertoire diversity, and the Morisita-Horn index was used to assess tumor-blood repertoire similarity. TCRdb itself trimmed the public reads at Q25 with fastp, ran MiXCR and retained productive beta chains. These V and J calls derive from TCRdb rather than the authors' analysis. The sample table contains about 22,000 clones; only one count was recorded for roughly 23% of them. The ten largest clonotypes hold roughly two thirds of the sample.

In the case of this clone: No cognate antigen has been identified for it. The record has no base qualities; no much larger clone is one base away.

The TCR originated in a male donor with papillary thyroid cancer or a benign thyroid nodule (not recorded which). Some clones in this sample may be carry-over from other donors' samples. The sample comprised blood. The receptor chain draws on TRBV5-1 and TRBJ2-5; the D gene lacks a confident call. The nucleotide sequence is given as TGCGCCAGCAGCTTTCGTCCAGACGGGCCGCAAGAGACCCAGTACTTC. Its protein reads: CASSFRPDGPQETQYF.